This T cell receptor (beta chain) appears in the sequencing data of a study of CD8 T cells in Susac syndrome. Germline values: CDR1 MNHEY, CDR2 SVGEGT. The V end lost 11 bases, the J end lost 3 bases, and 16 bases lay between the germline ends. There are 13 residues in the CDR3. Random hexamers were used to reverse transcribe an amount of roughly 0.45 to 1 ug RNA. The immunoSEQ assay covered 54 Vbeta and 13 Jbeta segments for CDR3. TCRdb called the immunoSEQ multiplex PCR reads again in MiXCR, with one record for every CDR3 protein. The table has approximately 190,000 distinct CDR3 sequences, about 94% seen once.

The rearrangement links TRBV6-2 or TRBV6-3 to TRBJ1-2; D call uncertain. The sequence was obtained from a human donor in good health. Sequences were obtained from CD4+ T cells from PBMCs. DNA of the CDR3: TGTGCCGCCCTGCGCGGGAACGACTATGGCTACACCTTC. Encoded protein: CAALRGNDYGYTF.